The 15 T cell receptor beta chains reported below all come from one sample, sequenced in a study of T cell clonality in common variable immunodeficiency. Study-wide results and caveats: Reportedly, TCR beta sequences from common variable immunodeficiency showed fewer deletions and N-nucleotide insertions.

Only in-frame clones appear in the TCRdb table, and some are missing; sequencing was by immunoSEQ multiplex PCR. The sample presents about 32,000 clones, none singletons. Their specific antigens are unknown. Specimen: peripheral blood mononuclear cells. The receptor source for this set is a human donor with common variable immunodeficiency.

Ten or more counts support this clone. Sequencing ends 3 residues short of the CDR3 end; the germline J gene provides the rest. The chain employs TRBV6-1 and TRBJ2-7, with 10 bases lining up with TRBD1. The ends lost 4 bases at V and 5 bases at J; junction bases unmatched: 11. The CDR3 covers 16 residues. Germline assignment: CDR1 MNHNS and CDR2 SASEGT. The CDR3 DNA, read in part, is TGTGCCAGCAGTGCCGTACCGACAGGGGGCAAGGACGAG. This encodes CASSAVPTGGKDE. The whole CDR3 region reads CASSAVPTGGKDEQYF.

On this clone itself: The read terminates 3 residues before the CDR3 end, so the remaining end is supplied by the germline J gene. The rearrangement joins TRBV7-6 to TRBJ2-3; 7 bases fit TRBD1. The CDR3 totals 17 residues. The J segment lost 5 bases and the V segment lost 5 bases, leaving 16 bases of the junction unmatched. CDR1 is SGHVS, CDR2 FNYEAQ, per germline. The CDR3 loop is CASSHYLTGSRGDTQYF. CDR3 DNA, as far as it was read: TGTGCCAGCAGCCATTACCTGACAGGGTCCAGAGGAGATACG.

This clone was seen only a few times. The read falls 3 residues short of the CDR3 end, and the missing part is taken from the germline J gene. This chain connects TRBV7-3 to TRBJ2-3; the match to TRBD2 covers 10 bases. This CDR3 contains 15 residues. J was trimmed by 7 bases and V by 5 bases; bases with no gene match: 9. Germline loops: CDR1 SGHTA, CDR2 FQGTGA. The covered CDR3 bases are TGTGCCAGCAGCGTACTAGCGGGGATAAGTCATACG. It yields the protein CASSVLAGISHT. The CDR3 in full is CASSVLAGISHTQYF.

This clone showed up just a few times. Read coverage stops 3 residues before the CDR3 terminus; the germline J gene supplies the remainder. The chain carries TRBV5-6 and TRBJ2-3, with TRBD1 identical over 7 bases. Unmatched junction bases numbered 8, after V lost 4 bases and J lost 3 bases. The CDR3 totals 15 residues. Germline assignment: CDR1 SGHDT and CDR2 YYEEEE. CDR3 bases read: TGTGCCAGCAGCCCCGCAAGGGGGCAGACAGATACG. It yields the protein CASSPARGQTDT. The full CDR3 protein reads CASSPARGQTDTQYF.

This clone showed up just a few times. The sequenced fragment ends 3 residues before the CDR3 boundary, so the rest is inferred from the germline J gene. This chain joins TRBV5-1 and TRBJ1-1; the match to TRBD1 covers 7 bases. V lost 7 bases and J lost 0; bases outside the gene matches: 12. CDR1 and CDR2 (germline): SGHRS, YFSETQ. The CDR3 totals 16 residues. The sequenced CDR3 bases are TGCGCCAGCTCTCGGGGACAGACAGGGATGAACACTGAA. It encodes CASSRGQTGMNTE. In full, the CDR3 reads CASSRGQTGMNTEAFF.

Sample share makes this clone medium-sized. Read sequence stops 3 residues before the CDR3 end, and the germline J gene provides the missing end. The rearrangement joins TRBV30 to TRBJ1-1; perhaps TRBD1 as D (5 bases). CDR1 is GTSNPN, CDR2 SVGIG, per germline (reference sequence). This CDR3 is built from 12 residues. The V gene lost 5 bases and the J gene lost 4 bases, with 11 bases spanning the gap. CDR3 DNA (partial): TGTGCCTGGCACAGGATTCTCACTGAA. This codes for CAWHRILTE. The full CDR3 protein reads CAWHRILTEAFF.

This clone turned up a few times. The read stops 3 residues short of the end of the CDR3; the missing end is completed from the germline J gene. V and J are TRBV30 and TRBJ1-3; D not certain. Trimming took off 4 bases at V and 0 bases at J, with 7 bases between the two ends. CDR1 is GTSNPN, CDR2 SVGIG, per germline (reference sequence). The CDR3 consists of 13 residues. The CDR3 sequence is CAWKQPSGNTIYF. Incomplete CDR3 DNA: TGTGCCTGGAAACAGCCCTCTGGAAACACC. The variable domain in full, with the rest retrieved from reference TRBV30 and TRBJ1-3, is SQTIHQWPATLVQPVGSPLSLECTVEGTSNPNLYWYRQAAGRGLQLLFYSVGIGQISSEVPQNLSASRPQDRQFILSSKKLLLSDSGFYLCAWKQPSGNTIYFGEGSWLTVV.

This clone was detected ten times or more. Read sequence stops 3 residues before the CDR3 end, and the germline J gene provides the missing end. This rearrangement joins TRBV7-2 to TRBJ2-3; no reliable D call. The CDR3 is made up of 13 amino acids. V was pared by 5 bases and J by 5 bases, with 11 bases between. CDR1 SGHTA and CDR2 FQGNSA come from the germline V gene. The chain's CDR3 is CASSSIGRDTQYF. CDR3 bases read: TGTGCCAGCAGCAGTATAGGGCGAGATACG.

A note on this clone: The read ends 3 residues before the CDR3 terminus; that terminus is restored from the germline J gene. The chain has TRBV6-2 or TRBV6-3 and TRBJ1-1; 11 bases are a match to TRBD1. The CDR3 sequence is 13 residues long. From germline, CDR1 is MNHEY and CDR2 SVGEGT. Incomplete CDR3 DNA: TGTGCCAGCAGGCGGACAGGGGGCCCAAGA. Protein: CASRRTGGPR. The entire CDR3 reads CASRRTGGPRAFF.

This clone was seen ten or more times. The read comes to an end 3 residues before the CDR3 does, leaving the germline J gene to fill in the end. V and J are TRBV18 and TRBJ2-5; TRBD1 might be the D (6 bases). V lost 2 bases and J lost 3, with 7 bases in between. CDR3 size: 13 residues. Germline CDR1 reads KGHSH; CDR2 reads LQKENI. The CDR3 loop is CASSPGQKETQYF. CDR3 DNA (partial): TGTGCCAGCTCACCAGGACAGAAAGAGACC.

This clone turned up a few times. The sequenced fragment ends 3 residues before the CDR3 boundary, so the rest is inferred from the germline J gene. The chain couples TRBV6-1 to TRBJ2-5, with D possibly TRBD1 on 5 matching bases. V lost 3 bases, J lost 5 bases, and 10 bases lay in between. The CDR3 extends over 13 amino acids. The germline CDR1 and CDR2 sequences are MNHNS and SASEGT. The CDR3 sequence: CASSDQPGETQYF. The CDR3 DNA, read in part, is TGTGCCAGCAGTGATCAACCAGGGGAGACC.

The sample holds many counts of this clone. Sequencing ends 3 residues short of the CDR3 end; the germline J gene provides the rest. This chain links TRBV18 with TRBJ2-5; 7 bases line up with TRBD1. Trimming at V came to 4 bases and at J to 2 bases, leaving 1 base not matched to a gene. CDR1 and CDR2 (germline): KGHSH, LQKENI. The CDR3 is 13 residues long. The DNA read from the CDR3 is TGTGCCAGCTCACAGGGACAGCAAGAGACC. Translation: CASSQGQQET. The whole CDR3 reads CASSQGQQETQYF.

This clone was picked up a small number of times. From the germline J gene comes the end of the CDR3, since the read stops 3 residues before it. The chain joins TRBV7-9 to TRBJ1-6, with 7 bases aligning to TRBD1. CDR1 is SEHNR and CDR2 is FQNEAQ in the germline V gene (reference sequence). Trimming took 1 base from V and 8 from J; bases not matched to a gene: 5. CDR3 length: 15 amino acids. The CDR3 spells CASSLGNTGDSPLHF. Partial CDR3 DNA: TGTGCCAGCAGCTTAGGAAACACAGGGGATTCACCC.

This clone was counted only a few times. The read terminates 3 residues before the CDR3 end, so the remaining end is supplied by the germline J gene. The chain combines TRBV2 with TRBJ1-1, with D perhaps TRBD1 (6 bases). The CDR3 has 17 amino acids. CDR1 and CDR2 (germline): SNHLY, FYNNEI. This CDR3 reads CASSEALARTVRPEAFF. The DNA read from the CDR3 is TGTGCCAGCAGTGAAGCGCTGGCCAGGACAGTCCGTCCCGAA.

This clone was found a few times. The CDR3 goes on 3 residues after the read ends, and that part is filled in from the germline J gene. The V and J genes are TRBV11-3 and TRBJ2-5; 9 nucleotides match TRBD1. The germline V gene encodes CDR1 SGHNT and CDR2 YENEEA. This CDR3 region has 15 residues. V dropped 3 bases and J dropped 3; count of bases not matched to a gene: 5. The CDR3 spells CASSFRDRAKETQYF. CDR3 bases read: TGTGCCAGCAGCTTCCGGGACAGGGCCAAAGAGACC.